This T cell receptor delta chain derives from a study of gamma-delta chains in newborns, infants, children. Study-wide context: Microbial exposure reportedly drives polyclonal innate γδ T cell expansion after birth.

CDR3 length equals 14 residues. Germline CDR1 is GEAIGNYY and CDR2 is EKD. This clone occurred a few times. A junction boundary mismatches the germline segment, possibly from a read error. TCRdb re-processed the reads via CATT. Of 2,000 to 3,000 delta-chain clones detected, 5.5% to 8% appear once; the ten largest clones hold 10% to 15%. This clonotype was obtained from a child who was a newborn, infant or young child, either healthy, febrile or measles-vaccinated (not recorded which). Sequencing was done on a sample of blood. The chain couples TRDV2 to TRDJ1; D possibly corresponds to TRDD3 (5 bases). The CDR3 DNA follows: TGTGCCTGTGACACGGTGGGGTACGCCGATAGACTCATCTTT. This encodes CACDTVGYADRLIF.